This T cell receptor (beta chain) was documented in a study of blood T cell repertoires in COVID-19. At the level of the study: Acute and convalescent COVID-19 samples came from the United States, Italy and Spain. PBMCs, B-cell-depleted T cells, or T cells provided the cDNA or gDNA that made up the material.

In the authors' workflow: Amplification from reference gene primers served as the basis for estimated nucleated cell counts. Profiled with immunoSEQ multiplex PCR; TCRdb holds only in-frame clones, not every one. V, J and clone size are those of that table, while D and trimming were read from the DNA. The sample holds roughly 290,000 clones; approximately 83% are singletons and the top ten take around 2.1%. The receptor was isolated from a woman in her 30s who had recovered from COVID-19. Sequenced input: peripheral blood.

The CDR3 region is CASSSYRDRGAGNTIYF. In nucleotides, the CDR3 is TGTGCCAGCAGCTCCTACCGGGACAGGGGGGCTGGAAACACCATATATTTT. V gene TRBV11-2 combines with J gene TRBJ1-3; 11 bases are shared with TRBD1. The CDR3 totals 17 residues. Germline CDR1 and CDR2: SGHAT and FQNNGV. J was trimmed by 2 bases and V by 4 bases; bases with no gene match: 7.